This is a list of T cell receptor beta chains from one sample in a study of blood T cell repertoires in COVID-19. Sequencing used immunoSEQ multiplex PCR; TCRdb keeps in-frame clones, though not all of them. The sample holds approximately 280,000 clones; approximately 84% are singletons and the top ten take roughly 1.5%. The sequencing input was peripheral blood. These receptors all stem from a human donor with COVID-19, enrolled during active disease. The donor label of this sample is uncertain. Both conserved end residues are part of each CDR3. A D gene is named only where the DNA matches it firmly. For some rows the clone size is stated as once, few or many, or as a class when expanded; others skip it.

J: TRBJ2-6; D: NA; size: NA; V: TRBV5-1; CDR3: CASSLSGAGANVLTF; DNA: TGCGCCAGCAGCTTGTCAGGGGCAGGGGCCAACGTCCTGACTTTC
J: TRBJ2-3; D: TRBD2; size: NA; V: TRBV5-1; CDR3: CASSWGSGTFTDTQYF; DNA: TGCGCCAGCAGCTGGGGTAGCGGGACCTTCACAGATACGCAGTATTTT
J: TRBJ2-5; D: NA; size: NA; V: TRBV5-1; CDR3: CASSFGGNREETQYF; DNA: TGCGCCAGCAGCTTCGGAGGTAACAGGGAGGAGACCCAGTACTTC
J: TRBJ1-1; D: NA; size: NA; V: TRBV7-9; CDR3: CASSLRQGVNTEAFF; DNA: TGTGCCAGCAGCTTACGGCAGGGCGTGAACACTGAAGCTTTCTTT
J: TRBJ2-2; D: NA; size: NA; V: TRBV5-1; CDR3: CASSLEVFEGAGELFF; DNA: TGCGCCAGCAGCTTGGAAGTATTTGAGGGCGCCGGGGAGCTGTTTTTT
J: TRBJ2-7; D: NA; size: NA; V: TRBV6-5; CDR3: CASSYSGQRGYEQYF; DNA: TGTGCCAGCAGTTACTCTGGTCAGCGCGGATACGAGCAGTACTTC
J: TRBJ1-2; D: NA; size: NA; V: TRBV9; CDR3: CASSSTSRSGYTF; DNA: TGTGCCAGCAGTTCGACTAGCCGGAGTGGCTACACCTTC
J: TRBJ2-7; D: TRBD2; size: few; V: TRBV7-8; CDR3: CASSLLATSGSSYEEQYF; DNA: TGTGCCAGCAGCTTACTAGCGACTAGCGGGAGCTCCTACGAAGAGCAGTACTTC
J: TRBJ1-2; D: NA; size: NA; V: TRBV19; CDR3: CASEQELGYTF; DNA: TGTGCCAGCGAACAGGAACTTGGCTACACCTTC
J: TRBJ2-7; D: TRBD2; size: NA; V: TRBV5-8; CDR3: CASTLRAGEGLEQYF; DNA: TGTGCCAGCACCCTTCGGGCGGGAGAAGGGCTCGAGCAGTACTTC
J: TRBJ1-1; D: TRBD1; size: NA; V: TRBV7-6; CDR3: CASSGQGARNTEAFF; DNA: TGTGCCAGCAGCGGACAGGGGGCAAGGAACACTGAAGCTTTCTTT
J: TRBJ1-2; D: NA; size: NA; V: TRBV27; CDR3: CASSSGYGYTF; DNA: TGTGCCAGCAGTTCCGGGTACGGCTACACCTTC
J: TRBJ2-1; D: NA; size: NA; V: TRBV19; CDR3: CASSAGRVVYNEQFF; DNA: TGTGCCAGTAGTGCGGGGCGTGTAGTTTACAATGAGCAGTTCTTC
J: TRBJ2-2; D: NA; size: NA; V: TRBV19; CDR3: CASSEAGELFF; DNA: TGTGCCAGTAGCGAGGCCGGGGAGCTGTTTTTT
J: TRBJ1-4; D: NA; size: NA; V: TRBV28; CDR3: CASSLWGATNEKLFF; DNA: TGTGCCAGCAGTTTATGGGGGGCGACTAATGAAAAACTGTTTTTT
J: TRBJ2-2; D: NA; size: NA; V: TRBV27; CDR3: CASTLRYNTGELFF; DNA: TGTGCCAGCACCCTACGCTATAACACCGGGGAGCTGTTTTTT
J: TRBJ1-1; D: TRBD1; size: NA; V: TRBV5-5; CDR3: CASSPGQGRTEAFF; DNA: TGTGCCAGCAGCCCGGGACAGGGGCGGACTGAAGCTTTCTTT
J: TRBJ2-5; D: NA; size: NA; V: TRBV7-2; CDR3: CASSPPDGRQETQYF; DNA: TGTGCCAGCAGCCCCCCGGACGGGAGACAAGAGACCCAGTACTTC
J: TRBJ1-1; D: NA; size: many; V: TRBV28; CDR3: CASSPPGGRNTEAFF; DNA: TGTGCCAGCAGCCCCCCGGGGGGGAGAAACACTGAAGCTTTCTTT
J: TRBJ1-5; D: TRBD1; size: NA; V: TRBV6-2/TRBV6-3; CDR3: CASSKRLGQGYSNQPQHF; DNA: TGTGCCAGCAGCAAACGATTAGGACAGGGCTATAGCAATCAGCCCCAGCATTTT
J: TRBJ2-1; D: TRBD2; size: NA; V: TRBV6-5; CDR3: CASSYWREGYNEQFF; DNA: TGTGCCAGCAGTTACTGGCGGGAGGGTTACAATGAGCAGTTCTTC
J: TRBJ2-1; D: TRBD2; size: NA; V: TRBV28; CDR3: CASRTSGSSLSYNEQFF; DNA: TGTGCCAGCAGGACTAGCGGGAGTAGTTTATCTTACAATGAGCAGTTCTTC
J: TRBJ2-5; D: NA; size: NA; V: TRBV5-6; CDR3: CASSLGTGDREETQYF; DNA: TGTGCCAGCAGCTTGGGGACTGGAGATAGAGAAGAGACCCAGTACTTC
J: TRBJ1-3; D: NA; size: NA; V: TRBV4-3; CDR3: CASSQGQDSGNTIYF; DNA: TGCGCCAGCAGCCAAGGACAGGACTCTGGAAACACCATATATTTT
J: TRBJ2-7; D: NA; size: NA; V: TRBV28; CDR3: CASGGPYTVYEQYF; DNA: TGTGCCAGCGGAGGCCCTTACACAGTGTACGAGCAGTACTTC
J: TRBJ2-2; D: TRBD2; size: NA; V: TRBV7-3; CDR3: CASSPRLAGVTGELFF; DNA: TGTGCCAGCAGCCCCAGACTAGCGGGAGTTACCGGGGAGCTGTTTTTT
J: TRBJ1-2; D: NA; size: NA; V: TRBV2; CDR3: CASSEAVEGYYGYTF; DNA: TGTGCCAGCAGTGAAGCAGTGGAGGGGTACTATGGCTACACCTTC
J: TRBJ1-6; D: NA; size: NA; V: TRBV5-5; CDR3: CASSFRYSYNSPLHF; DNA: TGTGCCAGCAGCTTCCGGTACTCCTATAATTCACCCCTCCACTTT
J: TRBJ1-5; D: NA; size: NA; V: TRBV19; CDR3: CAAGGSNQPQHF; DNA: TGTGCCGCGGGGGGGAGCAATCAGCCCCAGCATTTT
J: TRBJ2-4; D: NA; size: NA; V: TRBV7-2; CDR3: CASSLDWQGNIQYF; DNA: TGTGCCAGCAGCTTAGACTGGCAGGGAAACATTCAGTACTTC
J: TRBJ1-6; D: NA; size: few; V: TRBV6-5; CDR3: CASISNGGNSPLHF; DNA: TGTGCCAGCATTTCTAATGGGGGGAATTCACCCCTCCACTTT
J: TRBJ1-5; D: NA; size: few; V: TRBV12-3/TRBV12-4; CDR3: CASSFPGDQPQHF; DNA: TGTGCCAGCAGTTTCCCAGGGGACCAGCCCCAGCATTTT
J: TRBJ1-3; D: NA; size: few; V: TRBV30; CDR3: CAWSVGGSGNTIYF; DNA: TGTGCCTGGAGTGTCGGGGGCTCTGGAAACACCATATATTTT
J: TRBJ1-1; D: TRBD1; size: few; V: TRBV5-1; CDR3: CASSLGQGPVAEAFF; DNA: TGCGCCAGCAGCTTGGGACAGGGGCCGGTGGCTGAAGCTTTCTTT
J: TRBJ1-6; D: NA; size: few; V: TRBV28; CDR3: CASSLAESPLHF; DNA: TGTGCCAGCAGTTTGGCAGAATCACCCCTCCACTTT
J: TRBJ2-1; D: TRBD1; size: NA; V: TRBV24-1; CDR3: CATSDPTGARDEQFF; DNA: TGTGCCACCAGTGATCCGACAGGGGCTAGGGATGAGCAGTTCTTC
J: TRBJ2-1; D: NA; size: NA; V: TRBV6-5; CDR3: CASITTRRKFF; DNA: TGTGCCAGCATCACTACTCGACGGAAGTTCTTC
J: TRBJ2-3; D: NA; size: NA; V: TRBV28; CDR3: CASSPNRDPSAQYF; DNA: TGTGCCAGCAGTCCCAACAGGGACCCCTCCGCGCAGTATTTT
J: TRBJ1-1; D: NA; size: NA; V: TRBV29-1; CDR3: CSVETGNTEAFF; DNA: TGCAGCGTTGAAACGGGGAACACTGAAGCTTTCTTT
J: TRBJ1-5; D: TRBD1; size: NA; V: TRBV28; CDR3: CASRTGQVLTSNQPQHF; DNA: TGTGCCAGCAGAACCGGACAGGTTCTTACAAGCAATCAGCCCCAGCATTTT
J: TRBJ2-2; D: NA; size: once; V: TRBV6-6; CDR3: CASSYSIQGFAGELFF; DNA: TGTGCCAGCAGTTACTCTATACAGGGCTTCGCCGGGGAGCTGTTTTTT
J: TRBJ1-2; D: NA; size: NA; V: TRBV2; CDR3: CASMPQGTGYGYTF; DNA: TGTGCCAGCATGCCACAGGGAACCGGCTATGGCTACACCTTC
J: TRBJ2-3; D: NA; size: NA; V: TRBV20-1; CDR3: CSAWGRDTQYF; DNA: TGCAGTGCCTGGGGGAGGGATACGCAGTATTTT
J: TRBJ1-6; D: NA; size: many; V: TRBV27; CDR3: CASSSTGPNSPLHF; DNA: TGTGCCAGCAGTTCGACAGGACCGAATTCACCCCTCCACTTT
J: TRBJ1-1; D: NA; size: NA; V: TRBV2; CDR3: CASNGGGLRTEAFF; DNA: TGTGCCAGCAACGGGGGGGGTCTTAGGACTGAAGCTTTCTTT
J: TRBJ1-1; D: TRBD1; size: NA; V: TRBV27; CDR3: CASRRGTGGTEAFF; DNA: TGTGCCAGCAGGAGGGGGACAGGGGGTACTGAAGCTTTCTTT
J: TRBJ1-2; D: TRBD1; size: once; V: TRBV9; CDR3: CASSAGGQERYGYTF; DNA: TGTGCCAGCAGCGCAGGGGGGCAGGAAAGGTATGGCTACACCTTC
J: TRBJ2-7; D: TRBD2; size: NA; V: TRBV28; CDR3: CASSPSGGRVYEQYF; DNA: TGTGCCAGCAGTCCCTCGGGCGGGAGGGTCTACGAGCAGTACTTC
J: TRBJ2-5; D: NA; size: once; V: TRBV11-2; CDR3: CASSSLGGTGETQYF; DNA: TGTGCCAGCAGTTCCTTGGGCGGGACCGGGGAGACCCAGTACTTC
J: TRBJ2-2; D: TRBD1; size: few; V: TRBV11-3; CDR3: CASSSRRGTGELFF; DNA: TGTGCCAGCAGCTCTCGCAGGGGGACCGGGGAGCTGTTTTTT
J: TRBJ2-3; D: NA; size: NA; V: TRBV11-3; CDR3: CASSFGGSGTDTQYF; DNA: TGTGCCAGCAGCTTTGGTGGGAGCGGCACAGATACGCAGTATTTT
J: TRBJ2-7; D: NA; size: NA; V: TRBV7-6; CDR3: CASSSPGRSYEQYF; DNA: TGTGCCAGCAGCTCCCCAGGTAGATCCTACGAGCAGTACTTC
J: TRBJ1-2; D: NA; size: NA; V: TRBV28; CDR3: CASTLQGSPSYGYTF; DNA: TGTGCCAGCACCCTCCAGGGTTCCCCATCCTATGGCTACACCTTC
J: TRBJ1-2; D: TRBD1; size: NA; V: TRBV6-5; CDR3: CASSLQDRGIGYTF; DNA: TGTGCCAGCAGTCTACAGGACAGGGGAATAGGCTACACCTTC
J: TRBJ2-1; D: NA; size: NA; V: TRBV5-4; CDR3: CASSLEGGAIYNEQFF; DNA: TGTGCCAGCAGCTTGGAAGGGGGAGCGATCTACAATGAGCAGTTCTTC